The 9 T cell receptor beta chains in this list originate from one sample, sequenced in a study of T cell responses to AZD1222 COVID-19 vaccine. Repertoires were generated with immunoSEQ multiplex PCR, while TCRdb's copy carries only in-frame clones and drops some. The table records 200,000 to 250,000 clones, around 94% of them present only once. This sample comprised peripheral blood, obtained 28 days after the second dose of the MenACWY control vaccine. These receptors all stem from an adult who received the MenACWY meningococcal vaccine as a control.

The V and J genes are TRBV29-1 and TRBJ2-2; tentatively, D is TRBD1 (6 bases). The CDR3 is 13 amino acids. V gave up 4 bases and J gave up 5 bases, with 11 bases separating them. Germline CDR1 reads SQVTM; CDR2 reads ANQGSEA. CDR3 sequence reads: CSVVRQGTGELFF. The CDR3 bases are TGCAGCGTTGTGAGGCAGGGGACCGGGGAGCTGTTTTTT.

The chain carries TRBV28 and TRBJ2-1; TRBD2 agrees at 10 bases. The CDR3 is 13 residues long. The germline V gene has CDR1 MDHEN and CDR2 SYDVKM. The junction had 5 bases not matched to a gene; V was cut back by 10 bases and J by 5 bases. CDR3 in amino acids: CATGTSADNEQFF. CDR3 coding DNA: TGTGCCACTGGGACTAGCGCTGACAATGAGCAGTTCTTC.

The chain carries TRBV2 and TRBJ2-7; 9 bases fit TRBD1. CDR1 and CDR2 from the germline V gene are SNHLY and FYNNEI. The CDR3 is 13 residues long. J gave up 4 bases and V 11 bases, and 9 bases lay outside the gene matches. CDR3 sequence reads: CAGRDRDWYEQYF. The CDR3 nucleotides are TGTGCCGGCCGGGACAGGGATTGGTACGAGCAGTACTTC.

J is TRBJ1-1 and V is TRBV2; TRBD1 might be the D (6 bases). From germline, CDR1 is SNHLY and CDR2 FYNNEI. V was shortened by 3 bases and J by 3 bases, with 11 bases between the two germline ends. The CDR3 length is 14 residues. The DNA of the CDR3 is TGTGCCAGCAGTGACGACAGGACTGACACTGAAGCTTTCTTT. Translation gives CASSDDRTDTEAFF. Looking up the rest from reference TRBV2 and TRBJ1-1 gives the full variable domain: EPEVTQTPSHQVTQMGQEVILRCVPISNHLYFYWYRQILGQKVEFLVSFYNNEISEKSEIFDDQFSVERPDGSNFTLKIRSTKLEDSAMYFCASSDDRTDTEAFFGQGTRLTVV.

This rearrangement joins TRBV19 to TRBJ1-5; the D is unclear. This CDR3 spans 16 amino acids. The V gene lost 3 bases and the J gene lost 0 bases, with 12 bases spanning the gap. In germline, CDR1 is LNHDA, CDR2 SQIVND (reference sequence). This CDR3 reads CASSINNRGSNQPQHF. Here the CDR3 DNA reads TGTGCCAGTAGTATTAATAATCGGGGTAGCAATCAGCCCCAGCATTTT. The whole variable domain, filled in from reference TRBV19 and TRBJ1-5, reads DGGITQSPKYLFRKEGQNVTLSCEQNLNHDAMYWYRQDPGQGLRLIYYSQIVNDFQKGDIAEGYSVSREKKESFPLTVTSAQKNPTAFYLCASSINNRGSNQPQHFGDGTRLSIL.

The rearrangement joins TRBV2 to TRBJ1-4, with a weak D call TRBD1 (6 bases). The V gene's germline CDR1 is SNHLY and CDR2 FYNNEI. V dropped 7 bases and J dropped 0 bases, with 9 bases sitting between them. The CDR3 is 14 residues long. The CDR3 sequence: CASMTGATNEKLFF. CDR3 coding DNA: TGTGCCAGCATGACAGGAGCAACTAATGAAAAACTGTTTTTT.

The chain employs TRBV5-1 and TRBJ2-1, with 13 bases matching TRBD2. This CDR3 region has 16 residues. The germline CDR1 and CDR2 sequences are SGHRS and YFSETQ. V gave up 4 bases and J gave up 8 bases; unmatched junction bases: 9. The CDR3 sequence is CASSPEGLAGIDEQFF. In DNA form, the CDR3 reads TGCGCCAGCAGCCCCGAGGGACTAGCGGGAATCGATGAGCAGTTCTTC.

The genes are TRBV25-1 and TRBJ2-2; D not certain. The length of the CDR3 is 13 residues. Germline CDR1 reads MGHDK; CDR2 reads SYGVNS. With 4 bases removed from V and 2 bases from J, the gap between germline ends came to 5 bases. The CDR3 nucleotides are TGTGCCAGCAGTGGGTCTAACACCGGGGAGCTGTTTTTT. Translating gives CASSGSNTGELFF.

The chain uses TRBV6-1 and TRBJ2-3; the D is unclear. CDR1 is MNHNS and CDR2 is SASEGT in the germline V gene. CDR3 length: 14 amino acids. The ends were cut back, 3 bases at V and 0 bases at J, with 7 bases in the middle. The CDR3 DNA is TGTGCCAGCAGTGACAGTAGCAGCACAGATACGCAGTATTTT. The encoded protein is CASSDSSSTDTQYF.